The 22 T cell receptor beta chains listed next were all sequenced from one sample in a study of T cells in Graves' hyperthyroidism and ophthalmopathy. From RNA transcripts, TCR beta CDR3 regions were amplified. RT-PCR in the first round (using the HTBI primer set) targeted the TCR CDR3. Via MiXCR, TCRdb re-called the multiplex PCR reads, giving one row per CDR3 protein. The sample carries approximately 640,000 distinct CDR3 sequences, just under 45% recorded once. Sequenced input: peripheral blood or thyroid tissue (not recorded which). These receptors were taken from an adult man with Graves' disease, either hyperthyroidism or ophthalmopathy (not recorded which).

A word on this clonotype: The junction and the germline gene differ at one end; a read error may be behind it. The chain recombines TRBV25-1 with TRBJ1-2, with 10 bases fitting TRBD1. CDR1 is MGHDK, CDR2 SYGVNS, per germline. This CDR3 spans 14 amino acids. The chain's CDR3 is CASSAPDRGYGHTF. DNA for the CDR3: TGTGCCAGCAGTGCCCCGGACAGGGGGTATGGCCACACCTTC.

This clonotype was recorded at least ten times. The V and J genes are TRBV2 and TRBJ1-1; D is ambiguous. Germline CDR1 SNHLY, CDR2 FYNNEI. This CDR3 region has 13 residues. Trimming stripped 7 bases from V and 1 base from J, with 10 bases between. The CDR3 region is CASKGKPNTEAFF. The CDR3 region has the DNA TGTGCCAGCAAGGGAAAACCGAACACTGAAGCTTTCTTT.

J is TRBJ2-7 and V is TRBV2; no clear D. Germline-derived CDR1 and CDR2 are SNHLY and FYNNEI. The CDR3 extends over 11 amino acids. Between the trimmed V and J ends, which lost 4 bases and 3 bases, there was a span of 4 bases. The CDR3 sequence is CASSAVYEQYF. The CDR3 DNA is TGTGCCAGCAGTGCAGTCTACGAGCAGTACTTC.

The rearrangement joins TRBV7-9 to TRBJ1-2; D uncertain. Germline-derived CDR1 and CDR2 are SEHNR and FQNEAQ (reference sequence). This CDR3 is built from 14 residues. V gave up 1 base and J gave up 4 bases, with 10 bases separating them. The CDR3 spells CASSLDTGSYGYTF. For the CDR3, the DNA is TGTGCCAGCAGCTTAGACACTGGATCCTATGGCTACACCTTC.

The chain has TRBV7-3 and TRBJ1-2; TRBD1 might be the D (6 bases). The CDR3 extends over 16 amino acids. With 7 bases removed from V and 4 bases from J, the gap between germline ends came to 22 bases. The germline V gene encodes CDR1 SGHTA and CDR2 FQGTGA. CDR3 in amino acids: CASITPGHMSVYGYTF. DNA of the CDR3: TGTGCCAGCATAACGCCGGGACACATGTCAGTCTATGGCTACACCTTC. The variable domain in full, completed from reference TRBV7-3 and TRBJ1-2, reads GAGVSQTPSNKVTEKGKYVELRCDPISGHTALYWYRQSLGQGPEFLIYFQGTGAADDSGLPNDRFFAVRPEGSVSTLKIQRTERGDSAVYLCASITPGHMSVYGYTFGSGTRLTVV.

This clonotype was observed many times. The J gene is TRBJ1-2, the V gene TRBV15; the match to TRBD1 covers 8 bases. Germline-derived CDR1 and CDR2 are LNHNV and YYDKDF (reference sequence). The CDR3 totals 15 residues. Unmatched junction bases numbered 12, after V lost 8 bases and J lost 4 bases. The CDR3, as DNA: TGTGCCACCGGAGATCAGGGGGCCGGGGGCTATGGCTACACCTTC. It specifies CATGDQGAGGYGYTF.

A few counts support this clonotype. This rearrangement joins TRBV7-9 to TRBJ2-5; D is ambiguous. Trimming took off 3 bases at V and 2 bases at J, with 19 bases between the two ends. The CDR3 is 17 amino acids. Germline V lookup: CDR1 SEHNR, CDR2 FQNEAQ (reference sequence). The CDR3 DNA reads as TGTGCCAGCAGCTTGAGGATCTCGGTCCCCCCGCAAGAGACCCAGTACTTC. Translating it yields CASSLRISVPPQETQYF.

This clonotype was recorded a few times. For the CDR3, the DNA is TGTGCCAGCAGCTTAATGTCGCAGGGGGAAGAAAAACTGTTTTTT. Protein product: CASSLMSQGEEKLFF. The chain combines TRBV7-2 with TRBJ1-4, with 7 positions matching TRBD1. CDR1 and CDR2 from the germline V gene are SGHTA and FQGNSA. CDR3 length equals 15 residues. The V segment lost 2 bases and the J segment 8 bases; nucleotides outside the gene matches: 8.

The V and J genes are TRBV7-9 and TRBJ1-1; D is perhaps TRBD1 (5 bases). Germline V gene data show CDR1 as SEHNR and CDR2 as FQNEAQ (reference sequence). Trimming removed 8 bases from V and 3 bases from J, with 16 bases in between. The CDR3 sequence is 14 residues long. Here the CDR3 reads CASQESRVDTEAFF. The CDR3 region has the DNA TGTGCCAGCCAAGAGTCCAGGGTTGACACTGAAGCTTTCTTT. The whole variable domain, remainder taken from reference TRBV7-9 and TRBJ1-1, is DTGVSQNPRHKITKRGQNVTFRCDPISEHNRLYWYRQTLGQGPEFLTYFQNEAQLEKSRLLSDRFSAERPKGSFSTLEIQRTEQGDSAMYLCASQESRVDTEAFFGQGTRLTVV.

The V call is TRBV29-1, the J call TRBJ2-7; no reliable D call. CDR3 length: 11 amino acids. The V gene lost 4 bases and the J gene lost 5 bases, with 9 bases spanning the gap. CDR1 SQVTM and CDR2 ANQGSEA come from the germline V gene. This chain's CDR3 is CSVGMGNEQYF. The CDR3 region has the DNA TGCAGCGTTGGGATGGGGAACGAGCAGTACTTC.

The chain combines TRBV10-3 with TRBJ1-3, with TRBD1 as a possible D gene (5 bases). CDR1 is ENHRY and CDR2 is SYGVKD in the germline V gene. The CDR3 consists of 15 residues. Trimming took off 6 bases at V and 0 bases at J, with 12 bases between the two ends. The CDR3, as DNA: TGTGCCATCAGCGCGCCGGGGGGCTCTGGAAACACCATATATTTT. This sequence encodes CAISAPGGSGNTIYF.

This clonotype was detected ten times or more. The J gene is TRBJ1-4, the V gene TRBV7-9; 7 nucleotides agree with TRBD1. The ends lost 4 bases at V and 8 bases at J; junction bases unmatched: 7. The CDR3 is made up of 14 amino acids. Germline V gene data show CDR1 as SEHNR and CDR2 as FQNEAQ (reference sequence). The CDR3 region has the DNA TGTGCCAGCAGCTCAACACAGGGGTGGGAAAAACTGTTTTTT. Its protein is CASSSTQGWEKLFF.

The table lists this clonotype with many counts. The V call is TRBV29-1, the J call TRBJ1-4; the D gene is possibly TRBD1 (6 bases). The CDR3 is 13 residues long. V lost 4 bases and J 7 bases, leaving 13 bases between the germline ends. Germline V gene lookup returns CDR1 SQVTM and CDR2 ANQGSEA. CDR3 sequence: CSVGGRGGEKLFF. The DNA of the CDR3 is TGCAGCGTTGGGGGCAGGGGAGGTGAAAAACTGTTTTTT.

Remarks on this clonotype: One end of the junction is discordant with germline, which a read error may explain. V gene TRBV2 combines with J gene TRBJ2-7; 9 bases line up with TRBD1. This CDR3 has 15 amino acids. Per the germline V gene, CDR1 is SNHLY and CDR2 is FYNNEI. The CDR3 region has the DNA TGTGCCAGCAGGGAAGACAGGGGGGGATCCTATGAGCAGTACTTC. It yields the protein CASREDRGGSYEQYF.

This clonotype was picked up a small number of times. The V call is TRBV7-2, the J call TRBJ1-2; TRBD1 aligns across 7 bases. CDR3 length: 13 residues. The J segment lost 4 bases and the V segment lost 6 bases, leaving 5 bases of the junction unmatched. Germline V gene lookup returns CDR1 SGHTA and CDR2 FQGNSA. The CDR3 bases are TGTGCCAGCAGGGCAGGACAGGCCTATGGCTACACCTTC. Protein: CASRAGQAYGYTF.

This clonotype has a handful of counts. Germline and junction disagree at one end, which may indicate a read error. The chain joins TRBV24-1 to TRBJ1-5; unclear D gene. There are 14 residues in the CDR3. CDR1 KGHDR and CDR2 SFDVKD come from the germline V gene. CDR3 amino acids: CASSLAEPYQPQHF. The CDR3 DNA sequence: TGTGCCAGCAGTCTGGCGGAACCTTATCAGCCCCAGCATTTT.

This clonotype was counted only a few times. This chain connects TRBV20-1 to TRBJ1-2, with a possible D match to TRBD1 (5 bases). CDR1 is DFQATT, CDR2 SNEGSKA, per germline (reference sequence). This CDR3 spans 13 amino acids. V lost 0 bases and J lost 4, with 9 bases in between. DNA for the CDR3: TGCAGTGCTAGAGAGGCAGGGATCTATGGCTACACCTTC. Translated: CSAREAGIYGYTF.

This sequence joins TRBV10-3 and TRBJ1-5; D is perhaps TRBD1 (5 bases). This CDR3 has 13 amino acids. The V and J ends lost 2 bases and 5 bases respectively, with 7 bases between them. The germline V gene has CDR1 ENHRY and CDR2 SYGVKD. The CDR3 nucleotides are TGTGCCATCAGTGAGGACAGTTATCAGCCCCAGCATTTT. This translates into CAISEDSYQPQHF.

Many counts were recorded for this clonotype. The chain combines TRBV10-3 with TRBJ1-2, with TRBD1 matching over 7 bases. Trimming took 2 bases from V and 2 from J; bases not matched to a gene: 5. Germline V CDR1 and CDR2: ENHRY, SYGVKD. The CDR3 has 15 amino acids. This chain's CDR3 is CAISENRGINYGYTF. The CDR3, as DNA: TGTGCCATCAGTGAGAACAGGGGTATCAACTATGGCTACACCTTC.

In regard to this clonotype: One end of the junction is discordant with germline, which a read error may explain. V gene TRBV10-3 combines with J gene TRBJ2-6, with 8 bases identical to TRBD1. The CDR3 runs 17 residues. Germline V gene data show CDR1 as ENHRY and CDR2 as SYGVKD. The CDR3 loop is CASSFRTGRSGANVLTF. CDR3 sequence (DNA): TGTGCCAGCAGTTTTAGGACAGGGAGGTCTGGGGCCAACGTCCTGACTTTC.

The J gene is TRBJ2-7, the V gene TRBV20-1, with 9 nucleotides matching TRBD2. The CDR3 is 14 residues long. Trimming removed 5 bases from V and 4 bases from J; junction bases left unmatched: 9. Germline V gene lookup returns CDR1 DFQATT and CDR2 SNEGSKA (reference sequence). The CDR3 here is CSAPETSGPYEQYF. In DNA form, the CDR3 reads TGCAGTGCTCCCGAAACTAGCGGGCCTTACGAGCAGTACTTC.

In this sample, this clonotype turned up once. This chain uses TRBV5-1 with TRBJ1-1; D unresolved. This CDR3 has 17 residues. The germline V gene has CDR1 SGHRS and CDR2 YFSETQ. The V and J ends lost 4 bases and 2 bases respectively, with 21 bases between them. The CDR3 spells CASSPALGSHVNTEAFF. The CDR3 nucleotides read TGCGCCAGCAGCCCCGCCCTCGGGAGTCATGTTAACACTGAAGCTTTCTTT. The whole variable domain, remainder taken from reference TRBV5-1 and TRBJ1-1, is KAGVTQTPRYLIKTRGQQVTLSCSPISGHRSVSWYQQTPGQGLQFLFEYFSETQRNKGNFPGRFSGRQFSNSRSEMNVSTLELGDSALYLCASSPALGSHVNTEAFFGQGTRLTVV.